These 3 T cell receptor beta chains originate from one sample sequenced in a study of liver allograft versus peripheral blood T cells. Study summary: Liver transplant recipients had T cell receptor repertoires compared between transplanted liver and peripheral blood.

Each CDR3 protein is one row after TCRdb ran MiXCR on the reads. Of approximately 15,000 distinct CDR3 sequences listed, about 20% are singletons. Receptors originate from a human patient who had a liver transplant. The T cells may come from the graft donor.

This clonotype was counted at least ten times. The rearrangement uses TRBV6-6 and TRBJ1-3; 11 bases map to TRBD1. V dropped 2 bases and J dropped 1; count of bases not matched to a gene: 4. This CDR3 has 17 residues. The germline CDR1 and CDR2 sequences are MNHNY and SVGAGI (reference sequence). The CDR3 is CASSYRGDRGSGNTIYF. The CDR3 DNA reads TGTGCCAGCAGTTACCGGGGGGACAGGGGGTCTGGAAACACCATATATTTT.

This clonotype counts as medium-sized (0.01 to 0.1%). The CDR3 reads CSVRDTKSNQPQHF. The DNA for the CDR3 is TGCAGCGTTAGAGACACCAAGAGCAATCAGCCCCAGCATTTT. The rearrangement links TRBV29-1 to TRBJ1-5, with D unclear. Germline lookup yields CDR1 SQVTM and CDR2 ANQGSEA. Trimming took 5 bases from V and 1 from J, leaving 12 bases between them. The CDR3 runs 14 residues.

The chain is built from TRBV19 and TRBJ2-7; tentative D call: TRBD1 (5 bases). CDR1 is LNHDA and CDR2 is SQIVND in the germline V gene (reference sequence). The CDR3 length is 16 residues. V lost 6 bases and J 0 bases, leaving 18 bases between the germline ends. CDR3 in DNA: TGTGCCAGTAGCCGTCAGCCCCAGGGTAGCTCCTACGAGCAGTACTTC. Translating gives CASSRQPQGSSYEQYF.